This T cell receptor (beta chain) comes out of a study of T cell repertoires in cytomegalovirus infection. Study-wide points: In two of eight donors, the top clonotype was HLA-C-restricted CMV-specific.

The CDR3 is made up of 17 amino acids. The V gene's germline CDR1 is KGHDR and CDR2 SFDVKD. V was clipped by 3 bases and J by 2 bases, with 18 bases between them. MiXCR, run by TCRdb on the reads, gives a single entry per CDR3 protein. Seen here are approximately 1,000,000 distinct CDR3 sequences, around 30% observed once, and the top ten hold more than 13%. This clonotype occurred a few times. The antigen is not known. The clonotype was recovered from a human donor in good health (CMV status not recorded). Some clones in this sample may be carry-over from other donors' samples. The sample was cultured CD8+ T cells from PBMCs, taken from culture after CMV antigen stimulation. The chain employs TRBV24-1 and TRBJ1-2; a possible D gene is TRBD1 (6 bases). CDR3 loop: CATSDPDASGGNYGYTF. CDR3 bases: TGTGCCACCAGTGATCCCGACGCCTCTGGGGGCAACTATGGCTACACCTTC.